The 23 T cell receptor beta chains given below trace back to one sample, sequenced in a study of shared clonotypes between healthy human individuals. The data were produced by immunoSEQ multiplex PCR, yet TCRdb's version contains in-frame clones alone and is incomplete. The sample records about 480,000 clones, about 79% being singletons. Sequencing was performed on PBMCs. The receptor set was obtained from a woman aged 40 to 49 in good health. Some clones in this sample may be carry-over from other donors' samples.

The rearrangement joins TRBV28 to TRBJ1-3; 8 bases fit TRBD1. The CDR3 is 14 amino acids. V gave up 7 bases and J gave up 4 bases; unmatched junction bases: 6. The germline gives CDR1 MDHEN, CDR2 SYDVKM. The CDR3 reads CASTTGGSGNTIYF. The CDR3 DNA reads TGTGCCAGCACCACAGGGGGGTCCGGAAACACCATATATTTT.

This clone appeared a single time. The chain links TRBV6-6 to TRBJ1-6; TRBD1 is a possible D gene (5 bases). With 4 bases removed from V and 5 bases from J, the gap between germline ends came to 12 bases. The germline CDR1 and CDR2 sequences are MNHNY and SVGAGI (reference sequence). CDR3 length equals 15 residues. This chain's CDR3 is CASSWRGGDNSPLHF. CDR3 DNA: TGTGCCAGCAGTTGGCGGGGGGGAGATAATTCACCCCTCCACTTT.

The chain combines TRBV6-6 with TRBJ2-4; D may be TRBD2 (6 bases). This CDR3 is built from 14 residues. Per the germline V gene, CDR1 is MNHNY and CDR2 is SVGAGI (reference sequence). V was shortened by 2 bases and J by 7 bases, with 12 bases between the two germline ends. The CDR3 is CASSYGGGRNIQYF. CDR3 in DNA: TGTGCCAGCAGTTACGGTGGAGGGCGGAACATTCAGTACTTC.

The J gene is TRBJ2-5, the V gene TRBV4-1; D might be TRBD2 (6 bases). This CDR3 comprises 15 residues. Germline V gene data show CDR1 as MGHRA and CDR2 as YSYEKL. The germline V and J ends were trimmed by 1 base and 11 bases, with 20 bases remaining between them. The CDR3 sequence is CASSQAKEGPSKQYF. The CDR3 DNA reads TGCGCCAGCAGCCAAGCTAAGGAGGGCCCCTCCAAGCAGTACTTC.

This clone was seen once. The chain has TRBV21-1 and TRBJ2-7; TRBD2, the table's D call, was not compared with the DNA. TRBV21-1 is marked as a pseudogene. The CDR3 extends over 19 amino acids. CDR3 nucleotide sequence: TGTGCCAGCAGCAAAGGGCCAAGTATGGCGGAGGCTACCCCCTACGAGCAGTACTTC. Protein sequence: CASSKGPSMAEATPYEQYF.

The chain employs TRBV7-9 and TRBJ2-5; 9 bases are shared with TRBD1. The CDR3 covers 15 residues. Trimming removed 5 bases from V and 2 bases from J; junction bases left unmatched: 6. Per the germline V gene, CDR1 is SEHNR and CDR2 is FQNEAQ (reference sequence). For the CDR3, the DNA is TGTGCCAGCAGCCCATTCGACAGGGGGCAAGAGACCCAGTACTTC. The encoded protein is CASSPFDRGQETQYF.

The chain uses TRBV6-5 and TRBJ1-4, with D unclear. The length of the CDR3 is 13 residues. Germline V lookup: CDR1 MNHEY, CDR2 SVGAGI. V was pared by 2 bases and J by 5 bases, with 6 bases between. CDR3 bases: TGTGCCAGCAGTTACGAGAGGAATGAAAAACTGTTTTTT. Translating it yields CASSYERNEKLFF.

The chain employs TRBV19 and TRBJ1-5; TRBD1 aligns across 7 bases. The length of the CDR3 is 14 residues. Per the germline V gene, CDR1 is LNHDA and CDR2 is SQIVND (reference sequence). After removal of 9 bases from V and 0 bases from J, the junction contained 5 bases not matched to a gene. The CDR3 loop reads CASQTGVSNQPQHF. The CDR3 DNA reads TGTGCCAGCCAAACAGGGGTTAGCAATCAGCCCCAGCATTTT.

The V and J genes are TRBV27 and TRBJ1-1, with TRBD1 matching over 7 bases. With V trimmed by 3 bases and J by 4 bases, 2 bases remained unmatched. From germline, CDR1 is MNHEY and CDR2 SMNVEV (reference sequence). The CDR3 has 13 amino acids. The CDR3 region is CASSFDRVTEAFF. CDR3 DNA sequence: TGTGCCAGCAGTTTCGACAGGGTCACTGAAGCTTTCTTT.

This clone was recorded once. The chain combines TRBV19 with TRBJ1-5, with D possibly matching TRBD1 (6 bases). The CDR3 is 15 residues long. CDR1 and CDR2 (germline): LNHDA, SQIVND (reference sequence). Between the trimmed V and J ends, which lost 5 bases and 0 bases, there was a span of 11 bases. Here the CDR3 reads CASSLQGYSNQPQHF. The CDR3 nucleotides are TGTGCCAGTAGTCTACAGGGCTATAGCAATCAGCCCCAGCATTTT.

V and J are TRBV19 and TRBJ1-1, with 12 bases fitting TRBD1. Germline V lookup: CDR1 LNHDA, CDR2 SQIVND (reference sequence). The CDR3 is 16 amino acids. The J segment lost 6 bases and the V segment lost 3 bases, leaving 8 bases of the junction unmatched. CDR3 bases: TGTGCCAGTAGTATGGGAGGGACAGGGGGCAAGTCTGAAGCTTTCTTT. Residues: CASSMGGTGGKSEAFF.

About this clone itself: One end of the junction fails to match germline, which may point to a read error. The chain links TRBV7-3 to TRBJ1-1; D unresolved. Germline V lookup: CDR1 SGHTA, CDR2 FQGTGA. The CDR3 is 13 residues long. The CDR3 DNA follows: TGTGCCAGCAGCCTAACGACCGGGGCTGAAGCTTTCTTT. Amino acid sequence: CASSLTTGAEAFF.

The chain recombines TRBV6-5 with TRBJ2-7, with 8 bases matching TRBD2. Germline CDR1 reads MNHEY; CDR2 reads SVGAGI. The CDR3 spans 16 residues. With 2 bases clipped from V and 0 bases from J, the junction kept 6 bases outside the gene matches. CDR3 loop: CASSYPSGPSSYEQYF. CDR3 DNA: TGTGCCAGCAGTTACCCTAGCGGGCCCAGCTCCTACGAGCAGTACTTC.

This chain joins TRBV18 and TRBJ1-1, with 9 nucleotides matching TRBD1. Germline CDR1 reads KGHSH; CDR2 reads LQKENI. V lost 4 bases, J lost 5 bases, and 5 bases stayed unmatched. The CDR3 has 14 residues. This CDR3 is CASSQGQGKTEAFF. In DNA form, the CDR3 reads TGTGCCAGCTCACAGGGACAGGGAAAAACTGAAGCTTTCTTT.

V gene TRBV5-1 combines with J gene TRBJ2-1; D call uncertain. Germline assignment: CDR1 SGHRS and CDR2 YFSETQ. The germline V and J ends were trimmed by 0 bases and 0 bases, with 10 bases remaining between them. There are 16 residues in the CDR3. The CDR3 DNA is TGCGCCAGCAGCTTGGGGGGTGCGAGCTCCTACAATGAGCAGTTCTTC. It codes for CASSLGGASSYNEQFF.

In its sample, this clone was seen once. CDR3 amino acids: CASSLTGADTQYF. The CDR3, as DNA: TGTGCCAGCAGCTTAACTGGCGCAGATACGCAGTATTTT. This chain uses TRBV7-3 with TRBJ2-3; D unclear. The CDR3 totals 13 residues. With 0 bases removed from V and 4 bases from J, the gap between germline ends came to 5 bases. Germline CDR1 and CDR2: SGHTA and FQGTGA.

This chain uses TRBV11-2 with TRBJ2-1; 7 positions match TRBD2. CDR3 length equals 14 residues. Trimming removed 5 bases from V and 15 bases from J; junction bases left unmatched: 16. Germline V gene sequence: CDR1 SGHAT, CDR2 FQNNGV. CDR3 bases: TGTGCCAGCAGCGAAAGCCCGGCGGGAGAAAGGTCGTTCTTC. This codes for CASSESPAGERSFF.

This clone is a singleton in its sample. The chain recombines TRBV5-4 with TRBJ1-5, with D maybe TRBD1 (5 bases). Germline V gene sequence: CDR1 SGHNT, CDR2 YYREEE (reference sequence). The CDR3 has 15 residues. V was cut by 4 bases and J by 1 base, with 12 bases left in between. The DNA for the CDR3 is TGTGCCAGCAGCAACTGGGGGTTAAGCAATCAGCCCCAGCATTTT. Its translation is CASSNWGLSNQPQHF.

The rearrangement links TRBV6-1 to TRBJ1-2; 9 nucleotides line up with TRBD1. The trim removed 3 bases at V and 8 bases at J, leaving 10 bases unmatched. The germline CDR1 and CDR2 sequences are MNHNS and SASEGT. The CDR3 runs to 15 residues. The CDR3 sequence is CASSDTGQGLRGYTF. The CDR3 DNA is TGTGCCAGCAGTGATACGGGACAGGGTTTAAGAGGCTACACCTTC.

This clone showed up just a few times. The chain combines TRBV19 with TRBJ2-7, with unresolved D. There are 14 residues in the CDR3. Germline CDR1 is LNHDA and CDR2 is SQIVND (reference sequence). Trimming shortened V by 5 bases and J by 3 bases, and 14 bases separated the two germline ends. The CDR3 bases are TGTGCCAGTAGTCGTGGGCATAGCCTCTACGAGCAGTACTTC. Residues: CASSRGHSLYEQYF. The full variable domain, completed using reference TRBV19 and TRBJ2-7, is DGGITQSPKYLFRKEGQNVTLSCEQNLNHDAMYWYRQDPGQGLRLIYYSQIVNDFQKGDIAEGYSVSREKKESFPLTVTSAQKNPTAFYLCASSRGHSLYEQYFGPGTRLTVT.

This sequence joins TRBV11-1 and TRBJ2-2; possibly TRBD2 for D (6 bases). V lost 1 base and J 3 bases, leaving 15 bases between the germline ends. CDR1 and CDR2 from the germline V gene are SGHAT and FQDESV (reference sequence). The CDR3 is made up of 17 amino acids. The CDR3: CASSLGVDYPHTGELFF. The CDR3 DNA sequence: TGTGCCAGCAGCTTAGGGGTGGACTACCCCCACACCGGGGAGCTGTTTTTT.

The table lists this clone with a count of one. The chain carries TRBV7-2 and TRBJ2-5; maybe TRBD2 (5 bases). V was clipped by 1 base and J by 6 bases, with 12 bases between them. This CDR3 spans 14 amino acids. CDR1 and CDR2 (germline): SGHTA, FQGNSA. Here the CDR3 reads CASSLDRASQTQYF. The CDR3 DNA is TGTGCCAGCAGCTTAGATCGGGCTAGCCAGACCCAGTACTTC.

The chain is built from TRBV30 and TRBJ1-4, with D possibly TRBD1 on 5 matching bases. Germline values: CDR1 GTSNPN, CDR2 SVGIG (reference sequence). The CDR3 runs to 17 residues. V gave up 3 bases and J gave up 3 bases, with 20 bases separating them. CDR3 sequence (DNA): TGTGCCTGGAGCACCCTGGGGGGGTCGGTAGCTAATGAAAAACTGTTTTTT. It is translated as CAWSTLGGSVANEKLFF. Drawing the rest from reference TRBV30 and TRBJ1-4, the complete variable domain is SQTIHQWPATLVQPVGSPLSLECTVEGTSNPNLYWYRQAAGRGLQLLFYSVGIGQISSEVPQNLSASRPQDRQFILSSKKLLLSDSGFYLCAWSTLGGSVANEKLFFGSGTQLSVL.